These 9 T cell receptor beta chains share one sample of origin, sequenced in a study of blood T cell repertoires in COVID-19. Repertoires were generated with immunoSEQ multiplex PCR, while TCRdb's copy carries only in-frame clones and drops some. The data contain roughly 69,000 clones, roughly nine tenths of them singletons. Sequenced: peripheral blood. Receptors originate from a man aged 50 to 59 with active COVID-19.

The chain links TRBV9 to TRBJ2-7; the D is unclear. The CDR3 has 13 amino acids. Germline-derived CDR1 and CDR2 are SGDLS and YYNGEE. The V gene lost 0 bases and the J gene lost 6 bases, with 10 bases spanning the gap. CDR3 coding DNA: TGTGCCAGCAGCGTAGATAACAGCCCCGAGCAGTACTTC. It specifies CASSVDNSPEQYF.

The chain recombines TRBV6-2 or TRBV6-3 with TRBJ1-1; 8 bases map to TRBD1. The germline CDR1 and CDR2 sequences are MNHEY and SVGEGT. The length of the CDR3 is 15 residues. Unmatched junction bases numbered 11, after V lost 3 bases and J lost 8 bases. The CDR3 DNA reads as TGTGCCAGCAGTTATATTAAGGACAGGGCAAAAGAAGCTTTCTTT. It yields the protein CASSYIKDRAKEAFF.

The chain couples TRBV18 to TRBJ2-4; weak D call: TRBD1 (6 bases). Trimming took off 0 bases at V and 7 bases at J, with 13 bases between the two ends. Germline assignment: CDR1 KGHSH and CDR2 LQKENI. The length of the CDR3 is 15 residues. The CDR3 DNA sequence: TGTGCCAGCTCACCACCGAGGGGACAACTGAACATTCAGTACTTC. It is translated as CASSPPRGQLNIQYF.

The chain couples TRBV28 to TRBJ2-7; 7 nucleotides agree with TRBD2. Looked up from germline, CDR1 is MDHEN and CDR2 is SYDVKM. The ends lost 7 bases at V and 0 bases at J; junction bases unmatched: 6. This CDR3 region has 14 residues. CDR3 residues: CASNGGISSYEQYF. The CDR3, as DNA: TGTGCCAGCAACGGGGGGATTAGCTCCTACGAGCAGTACTTC.

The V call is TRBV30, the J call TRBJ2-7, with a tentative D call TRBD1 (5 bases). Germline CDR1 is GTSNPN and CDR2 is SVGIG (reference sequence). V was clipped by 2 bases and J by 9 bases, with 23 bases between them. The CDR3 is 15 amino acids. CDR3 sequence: CAWSLETATYTSQYF. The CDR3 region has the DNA TGTGCCTGGAGTCTAGAGACAGCGACTTATACCTCGCAGTACTTC.

The CDR3 is CASSQVAGAQGNTIYF. CDR3 sequence (DNA): TGCGCCAGCAGCCAAGTCGCAGGGGCGCAAGGAAACACCATATATTTT. This rearrangement joins TRBV4-3 to TRBJ1-3; possible D gene TRBD1, 6 bases. From germline, CDR1 is LGHNA and CDR2 YSLEER. Between the trimmed V and J ends, which lost 1 base and 4 bases, there was a span of 14 bases. The CDR3 is 16 amino acids.

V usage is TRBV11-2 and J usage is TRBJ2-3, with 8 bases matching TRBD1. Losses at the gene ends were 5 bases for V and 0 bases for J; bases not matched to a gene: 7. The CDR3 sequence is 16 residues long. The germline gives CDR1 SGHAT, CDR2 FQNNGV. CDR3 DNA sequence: TGTGCCAGCAGCCTGACAGGGGCCGCTAGCACAGATACGCAGTATTTT. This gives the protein CASSLTGAASTDTQYF.

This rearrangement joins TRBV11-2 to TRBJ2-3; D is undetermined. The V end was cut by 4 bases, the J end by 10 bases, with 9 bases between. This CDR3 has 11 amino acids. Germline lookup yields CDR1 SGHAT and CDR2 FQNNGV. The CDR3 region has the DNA TGTGCCAGCAGCTCGGGTAGAGCGCAGTATTTT. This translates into CASSSGRAQYF.

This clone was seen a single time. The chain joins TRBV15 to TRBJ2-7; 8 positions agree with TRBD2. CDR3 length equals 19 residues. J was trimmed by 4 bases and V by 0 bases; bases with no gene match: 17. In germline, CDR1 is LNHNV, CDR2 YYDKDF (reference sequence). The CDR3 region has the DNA TGTGCCACCAGCAGAGAGGCCCCCTGGAGGGTAGCGGGAAGGTACGAGCAGTACTTC. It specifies CATSREAPWRVAGRYEQYF. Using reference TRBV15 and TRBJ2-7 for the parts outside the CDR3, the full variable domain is DAMVIQNPRYQVTQFGKPVTLSCSQTLNHNVMYWYQQKSSQAPKLLFHYYDKDFNNEADTPDNFQSRRPNTSFCFLDIRSPGLGDTAMYLCATSREAPWRVAGRYEQYFGPGTRLTVT.